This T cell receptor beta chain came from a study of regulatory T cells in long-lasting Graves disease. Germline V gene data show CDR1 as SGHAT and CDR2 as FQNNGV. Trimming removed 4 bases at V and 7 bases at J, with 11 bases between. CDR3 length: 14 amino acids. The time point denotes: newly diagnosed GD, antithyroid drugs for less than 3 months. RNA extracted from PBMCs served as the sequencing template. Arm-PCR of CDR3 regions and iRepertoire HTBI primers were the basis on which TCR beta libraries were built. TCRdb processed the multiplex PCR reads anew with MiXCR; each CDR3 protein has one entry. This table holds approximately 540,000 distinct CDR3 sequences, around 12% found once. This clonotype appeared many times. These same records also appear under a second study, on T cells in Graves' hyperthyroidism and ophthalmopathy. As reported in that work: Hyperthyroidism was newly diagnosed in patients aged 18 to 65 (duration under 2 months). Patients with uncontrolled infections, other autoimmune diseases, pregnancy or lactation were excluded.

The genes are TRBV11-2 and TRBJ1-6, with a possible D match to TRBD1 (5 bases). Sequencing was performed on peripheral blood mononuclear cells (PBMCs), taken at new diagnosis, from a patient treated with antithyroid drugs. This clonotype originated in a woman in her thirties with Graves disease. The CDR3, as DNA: TGTGCCAGCAGCTCGGGACGGAGAAATTCACCCCTCCACTTT. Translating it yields CASSSGRRNSPLHF.